This is a list of T cell receptor beta chains from one sample in a study of blood T cell repertoires in COVID-19. Assay used: immunoSEQ multiplex PCR; TCRdb lists only in-frame clones, some missing. The sample shows around 500,000 clones, roughly 88% of them seen only once. The material sequenced was peripheral blood. These receptors all come from a human donor in a cohort sampled during active COVID-19. Both conserved end residues are part of each CDR3. Each record gives: V gene, J gene, D gene, clone size, CDR3 protein, CDR3 DNA. A D gene is named only where the DNA matches it firmly. A clone size is listed for some rows: how often the clone was seen (once, few, many), or a class if it is expanded.

TRBV6-5	TRBJ2-5	TRBD2	.	CASSRGLNQETQYF	TGTGCCAGCAGTAGGGGACTAAACCAAGAGACCCAGTACTTC
TRBV5-6	TRBJ2-2	TRBD2	.	CASSTGTSIPGELFF	TGTGCCAGCAGCACCGGGACTAGCATACCCGGGGAGCTGTTTTTT
TRBV19	TRBJ1-5	TRBD1	.	CASSIWGGTGGPLQHF	TGTGCCAGTAGTATCTGGGGGGGGACAGGGGGTCCCCTCCAGCATTTT
TRBV7-2	TRBJ2-7	TRBD2	.	CASSWGLAASYEQYF	TGTGCCAGCAGCTGGGGACTAGCGGCTTCCTACGAGCAGTACTTC
TRBV28	TRBJ2-7	TRBD2	.	CAIKVAGGRSEQYF	TGTGCCATCAAAGTAGCGGGAGGGCGTAGCGAGCAGTACTTC
TRBV2	TRBJ2-1	TRBD2	.	CASKGGAGERFF	TGTGCCAGCAAAGGTGGGGCGGGAGAGAGGTTCTTC
TRBV18	TRBJ2-1	.	.	CASSPPLVYNEQFF	TGTGCCAGCTCACCACCGTTAGTCTACAATGAGCAGTTCTTC
TRBV6-5	TRBJ2-3	.	.	CASSVGTDTQYF	TGTGCCAGTAGCGTGGGCACAGATACGCAGTATTTT
TRBV27	TRBJ2-7	TRBD2	once	CASSLKRGTSPSSYEQYF	TGTGCCAGCAGTTTAAAACGTGGGACTAGTCCTAGCTCCTACGAGCAGTACTTC
TRBV24-1	TRBJ1-3	TRBD1	once	CATRGQGAQGNTIYF	TGTGCCACGAGAGGACAGGGGGCGCAGGGAAACACCATATATTTT
TRBV6-2/TRBV6-3	TRBJ2-7	TRBD2	.	CASSSLAGESSYEQYF	TGTGCCAGCAGTAGCCTAGCGGGAGAGAGCTCCTACGAGCAGTACTTC
TRBV19	TRBJ1-2	.	once	CASRVRGLGYTF	TGTGCCAGTAGAGTCAGGGGCCTTGGCTACACCTTC
TRBV6-5	TRBJ2-2	.	.	CASKRGTAGELFF	TGTGCCAGCAAACGGGGGACCGCCGGGGAGCTGTTTTTT
TRBV30	TRBJ1-2	TRBD1	once	CAWSEWQGASNYGYTF	TGTGCCTGGAGTGAATGGCAGGGGGCTTCTAACTATGGCTACACCTTC
TRBV28	TRBJ1-1	TRBD1	.	CASTLLQGPLNTEAFF	TGTGCCAGCACACTCTTACAGGGGCCCCTCAACACTGAAGCTTTCTTT
TRBV5-1	TRBJ2-3	.	.	CASSLEGITDTQYF	TGCGCCAGCAGCTTGGAGGGGATAACAGATACGCAGTATTTT
TRBV5-1	TRBJ2-5	TRBD1	.	CASSFGQGKGETQYF	TGCGCCAGCAGCTTCGGACAGGGAAAGGGAGAGACCCAGTACTTC
TRBV29-1	TRBJ1-3	TRBD1	.	CSVSLRTGPNTIYF	TGCAGCGTTTCATTAAGGACAGGGCCAAACACCATATATTTT
TRBV12-1	TRBJ2-1	.	.	CASSWGLAGQSYNEQFF	TGTGCCAGCAGCTGGGGACTAGCGGGACAATCCTACAATGAGCAGTTCTTC
TRBV4-3	TRBJ2-5	TRBD2	once	CASSQDSPGLAETQYF	TGCGCCAGCAGCCAAGATTCCCCGGGACTAGCGGAGACCCAGTACTTC
TRBV5-1	TRBJ2-1	TRBD2	.	CASSLAASGNGEQFF	TGCGCCAGCAGCTTGGCTGCTAGCGGCAACGGTGAGCAGTTCTTC